These 15 T cell receptor beta chains were sequenced from one sample in a study of a mutant IDH1 vaccine in newly diagnosed glioma. These receptors' antigens are unknown. Only in-frame clones appear in the TCRdb table, and some are missing; sequencing was by immunoSEQ multiplex PCR. The sample includes over 95,000 clones, 85% to 90% of them seen just once. As to time point: week 11, during vaccination. The content of each vaccine dose was 300 ug of mutant IDH1 20-mer peptide, and topical imiquimod accompanied it. The sequences come from PBMCs, collected from a glioma patient whose treatment included an IDH1 peptide vaccine. Every receptor here comes from a woman aged 45-60 years with glioma.

This sequence joins TRBV5-1 and TRBJ2-7; D possibly corresponds to TRBD2 (6 bases). V lost 3 bases, J lost 6 bases, and 13 bases lay in between. This CDR3 region has 13 residues. From germline, CDR1 is SGHRS and CDR2 YFSETQ. The CDR3 spells CASSYRDSTEQYF. The CDR3 bases are TGCGCCAGCAGCTACCGGGACTCCACCGAGCAGTACTTC.

V is TRBV9 and J is TRBJ2-1; D not certain. Trimming shortened V by 2 bases and J by 8 bases, and 14 bases separated the two germline ends. The CDR3 is 14 amino acids. Germline V gene sequence: CDR1 SGDLS, CDR2 YYNGEE. CDR3 amino acids: CASSVNWVMDEQFF. The CDR3, as DNA: TGTGCCAGCAGCGTGAATTGGGTGATGGATGAGCAGTTCTTC.

The CDR3, as DNA: TGTGCCAGCAGCTTAGAACGGACCGGAGGCTACACCTTC. As protein: CASSLERTGGYTF. The gene calls are TRBV7-9 and TRBJ1-2, with D unresolved. V lost 1 base and J lost 8, with 11 bases in between. The CDR3 contains 13 residues. Germline V gene lookup returns CDR1 SEHNR and CDR2 FQNEAQ (reference sequence).

The chain is built from TRBV10-3 and TRBJ2-2; either TRBD1 or TRBD2 may fit D (5 bases each). This CDR3 comprises 16 residues. Trimming removed 5 bases from V and 5 bases from J, with 18 bases in between. In germline, CDR1 is ENHRY, CDR2 SYGVKD. The CDR3 loop is CAISPGRSWGTGELFF. The CDR3 DNA reads TGTGCCATCAGTCCCGGACGGAGCTGGGGGACCGGGGAGCTGTTTTTT.

The chain joins TRBV6-5 to TRBJ2-1, with 7 bases lining up with TRBD1. The CDR3 totals 15 residues. The V and J ends lost 5 bases and 4 bases, in that order; junction bases with no gene match: 8. Germline V gene data show CDR1 as MNHEY and CDR2 as SVGAGI. For the CDR3, the DNA is TGTGCCAGCAGTCCCTCCCGGGACAGTTACAATGAGCAGTTCTTC. This sequence encodes CASSPSRDSYNEQFF.

This sequence joins TRBV30 and TRBJ1-1; tentatively, D is TRBD1 (6 bases). Germline lookup yields CDR1 GTSNPN and CDR2 SVGIG (reference sequence). CDR3 length equals 12 residues. Trimming removed 4 bases from V and 3 bases from J, with 9 bases in between. The CDR3 loop is CAWNGGHTEAFF. CDR3 DNA: TGTGCCTGGAATGGGGGGCACACTGAAGCTTTCTTT.

The chain is built from TRBV6-6 and TRBJ2-3, with 14 bases aligning to TRBD2. This CDR3 comprises 14 residues. J gave up 9 bases and V 6 bases, and 5 bases lay outside the gene matches. Per the germline V gene, CDR1 is MNHNY and CDR2 is SVGAGI (reference sequence). CDR3 in DNA: TGTGCCAGCAGCCCCGGGACTAGCGGGAGAACGCAGTATTTT. It encodes CASSPGTSGRTQYF.

CDR3: CAIRAGRTDTQYF. CDR3 DNA: TGTGCCATCCGAGCGGGGCGCACAGATACGCAGTATTTT. J is TRBJ2-3 and V is TRBV7-8, with 7 positions matching TRBD2. CDR3 size: 13 residues. J lost 1 base, V lost 10 bases, and 5 bases had no gene match. In germline, CDR1 is SGHVS, CDR2 FQNEAQ.

V is TRBV6-1 and J is TRBJ1-1; D call uncertain. This CDR3 is built from 17 residues. V was pared by 0 bases and J by 3 bases, with 17 bases between. Germline values: CDR1 MNHNS, CDR2 SASEGT. The CDR3 loop is CASSEARSSFEDTEAFF. The CDR3 region has the DNA TGTGCCAGCAGTGAAGCGCGGAGCTCCTTTGAGGACACTGAAGCTTTCTTT.

The count of this clone is one. V usage is TRBV18 and J usage is TRBJ2-3; D is uncertain. The CDR3 covers 16 residues. Trimming took 2 bases from V and 1 from J, leaving 13 bases between them. Germline CDR1 KGHSH, CDR2 LQKENI. The CDR3 loop reads CASSPGVGVGTDTQYF. In DNA, the CDR3 is TGTGCCAGCTCACCAGGTGTTGGTGTAGGCACAGATACGCAGTATTTT.

This chain uses TRBV7-2 with TRBJ2-7; possible D gene TRBD2, 6 bases. The CDR3 length is 15 residues. The germline CDR1 and CDR2 sequences are SGHTA and FQGNSA. The V and J ends lost 5 bases and 2 bases respectively, with 16 bases between them. CDR3 amino acids: CASSILVAETYEQYF. For the CDR3, the DNA is TGTGCCAGCAGCATTCTTGTAGCGGAAACCTACGAGCAGTACTTC. The variable domain in full, completed from reference TRBV7-2 and TRBJ2-7, reads GAGVSQSPSNKVTEKGKDVELRCDPISGHTALYWYRQSLGQGLEFLIYFQGNSAPDKSGLPSDRFSAERTGGSVSTLTIQRTQQEDSAVYLCASSILVAETYEQYFGPGTRLTVT.

The V and J genes are TRBV12-5 and TRBJ1-1; no definite D call. Germline CDR1 is LGHNT and CDR2 is FRNRAP. The CDR3 length is 15 residues. Trimming cost V 1 base and J 0 bases, with 9 bases left between them. The CDR3 DNA follows: TGTGCTAGTGGTTTGGGGAGTTACCTGAACACTGAAGCTTTCTTT. Residues: CASGLGSYLNTEAFF.

This rearrangement joins TRBV7-9 to TRBJ2-7; D perhaps matches TRBD2 (6 bases). CDR3 length: 17 residues. Trimming pared 6 bases from V and 0 bases from J, leaving 21 bases between. Per germline, CDR1 SEHNR and CDR2 FQNEAQ (reference sequence). The CDR3 region has the DNA TGTGCCAGCAGTTCTCCTGCTAGCGAGAGGAGCTCCTACGAGCAGTACTTC. Translating gives CASSSPASERSSYEQYF. Together with reference TRBV7-9 and TRBJ2-7, the CDR3 gives the full variable domain: DTGVSQNPRHKITKRGQNVTFRCDPISEHNRLYWYRQTLGQGPEFLTYFQNEAQLEKSRLLSDRFSAERPKGSFSTLEIQRTEQGDSAMYLCASSSPASERSSYEQYFGPGTRLTVT.

This sequence joins TRBV4-1 and TRBJ2-2, with D perhaps matching TRBD1 (6 bases). Trimming left V 4 bases short and J 0 bases short, with 12 bases between. The V gene's germline CDR1 is MGHRA and CDR2 YSYEKL. This CDR3 region has 16 residues. The CDR3 DNA is TGCGCCAGCAGCCCCACAGGGCTCACGAACACCGGGGAGCTGTTTTTT. Translated, it gives CASSPTGLTNTGELFF.

V and J are TRBV6-5 and TRBJ1-4; unclear D gene. The CDR3 extends over 11 amino acids. CDR1 and CDR2 from the germline V gene are MNHEY and SVGAGI. Trimming took off 5 bases at V and 10 bases at J, with 8 bases between the two ends. The CDR3 bases are TGTGCCAGCAGTACTACGAGAAAACTGTTTTTT. It is translated as CASSTTRKLFF.